One sample yielded the 21 T cell receptor beta chains listed below, sequenced in a study of T cell repertoires in cytomegalovirus infection. MiXCR was run by TCRdb on the reads, yielding one entry per CDR3 protein. The table has some 900,000 distinct CDR3 sequences, approximately 30% seen once. No antigen has been assigned to these receptors. This specimen was cultured CD8+ T cells from PBMCs, taken from culture after CMV antigen stimulation. The source of these receptors is a human donor in good health (CMV status not recorded). Some clones in this sample may be carry-over from other donors' samples.

The chain couples TRBV7-9 to TRBJ1-1, with D unresolved. With 8 bases removed from V and 6 bases from J, the gap between germline ends came to 7 bases. The V gene's germline CDR1 is SEHNR and CDR2 FQNEAQ (reference sequence). The CDR3 is made up of 10 amino acids. This CDR3 is CASRLAEAFF. The CDR3 coding sequence is TGTGCCAGCCGCCTGGCTGAAGCTTTCTTT.

The table lists this clonotype with a few counts. The chain recombines TRBV27 with TRBJ1-1; 7 bases are shared with TRBD1. The CDR3 is 15 residues long. Looked up from germline, CDR1 is MNHEY and CDR2 is SMNVEV (reference sequence). Germline trimming cut 6 bases from V and 6 bases from J; bases unmatched to any gene: 13. The CDR3, as DNA: TGTGCCAGCAGCCCCTGGACAGGCCTCGGGGCTGAAGCTTTCTTT. Translation gives CASSPWTGLGAEAFF.

This clonotype occurred many times. The DNA of the CDR3 is TGTGCCAGCAGTTACACCTTCGACTTGGACAGGGCAGGCTACACCTTC. Its protein is CASSYTFDLDRAGYTF. The V gene is TRBV6-2 or TRBV6-3, the J gene TRBJ1-2, with TRBD1 matching 8 bases. CDR1 and CDR2 (germline): MNHEY, SVGEGT. J gave up 8 bases and V 2 bases, and 13 bases lay outside the gene matches. The CDR3 contains 16 residues.

The genes are TRBV18 and TRBJ1-5; unclear D gene. The length of the CDR3 is 14 residues. The V end lost 3 bases, the J end lost 9 bases, and 15 bases lay between the germline ends. Germline V lookup: CDR1 KGHSH, CDR2 LQKENI. Here the CDR3 DNA reads TGTGCCAGCTCACCGGTGGCGGGTCTGTTGCCCCAGCATTTT. It specifies CASSPVAGLLPQHF.

This clonotype was observed a few times. V gene TRBV5-6 combines with J gene TRBJ2-1; D uncertain. CDR3 length: 13 amino acids. Trimming pared 7 bases from V and 5 bases from J, leaving 13 bases between. The V gene's germline CDR1 is SGHDT and CDR2 YYEEEE. The CDR3 sequence is CASLMVNDNEQFF. In DNA form, the CDR3 reads TGTGCCAGCCTTATGGTTAATGACAATGAGCAGTTCTTC. Looking up the rest from reference TRBV5-6 and TRBJ2-1 gives the full variable domain: DAGVTQSPTHLIKTRGQQVTLRCSPKSGHDTVSWYQQALGQGPQFIFQYYEEEERQRGNFPDRFSGHQFPNYSSELNVNALLLGDSALYLCASLMVNDNEQFFGPGTRLTVL.

The V and J genes are TRBV2 and TRBJ2-1; 12 nucleotides align to TRBD2. J lost 6 bases, V lost 7 bases, and 10 bases had no gene match. Germline CDR1 and CDR2: SNHLY and FYNNEI. The CDR3 runs 16 residues. CDR3 amino acids: CASTRLAGETSNEQFF. The CDR3, as DNA: TGTGCCAGCACTAGACTAGCGGGGGAGACTTCCAATGAGCAGTTCTTC.

This sequence joins TRBV6-5 and TRBJ2-5, with TRBD1 identical over 7 bases. The CDR3 loop spans 14 amino acids. Per germline, CDR1 MNHEY and CDR2 SVGAGI. V shed 2 bases and J 5 bases; nucleotides not matched to a gene: 5. CDR3 DNA: TGTGCCAGCAGTTACCCGGGGACAGCCGAGACCCAGTACTTC. Residues: CASSYPGTAETQYF.

This clonotype was picked up many times. The chain recombines TRBV7-6 with TRBJ2-7; D perhaps matches TRBD1 (6 bases). Between the trimmed V and J ends, which lost 5 bases and 0 bases, there was a span of 14 bases. Germline CDR1 SGHVS, CDR2 FNYEAQ. The CDR3 is made up of 15 amino acids. The CDR3: CASSGGQKSSYEQYF. The CDR3 DNA follows: TGTGCCAGCAGCGGAGGACAGAAGAGCTCCTACGAGCAGTACTTC.

This clonotype was detected only a few times. The chain recombines TRBV4-1 with TRBJ1-2; no clear D. Trimming stripped 4 bases from V and 1 base from J, with 19 bases between. The germline gives CDR1 MGHRA, CDR2 YSYEKL. The CDR3 runs to 17 residues. The CDR3 DNA reads as TGCGCCAGCAGCCGTAGTGGTGGCCAGGTCTATAACTATGGCTACACCTTC. Its protein is CASSRSGGQVYNYGYTF.

J is TRBJ2-5 and V is TRBV7-3; D not certain. Trimming took 2 bases from V and 1 from J, leaving 11 bases between them. Germline V gene sequence: CDR1 SGHTA, CDR2 FQGTGA. The CDR3 length is 15 residues. The DNA of the CDR3 is TGTGCCAGCAGCTTAGGCTTACGGTCCCAAGAGACCCAGTACTTC. Residues: CASSLGLRSQETQYF.

The chain combines TRBV7-8 with TRBJ1-1, with TRBD1 identical over 9 bases. The germline V gene encodes CDR1 SGHVS and CDR2 FQNEAQ. V lost 4 bases, J lost 6 bases, and 15 bases stayed unmatched. This CDR3 comprises 17 residues. The CDR3 sequence: CASSSTGGAWGSSEAFF. CDR3 DNA: TGTGCCAGCAGCTCTACAGGGGGCGCGTGGGGAAGCTCTGAAGCTTTCTTT. Full variable domain (rest looked up from reference TRBV7-8 and TRBJ1-1): GAGVSQSPRYKVAKRGQDVALRCDPISGHVSLFWYQQALGQGPEFLTYFQNEAQLDKSGLPSDRFFAERPEGSVSTLKIQRTQQEDSAVYLCASSSTGGAWGSSEAFFGQGTRLTVV.

This clonotype was recorded a few times. V and J are TRBV12-3 or TRBV12-4 and TRBJ2-1; D might be TRBD1 (6 bases). V lost 8 bases to trimming and J lost 8 bases, with 16 bases between them. The CDR3 is 13 residues long. CDR3 nucleotide sequence: TGTGCCAGCGGTGGAACAGGGAAGGATGAGCAGTTCTTC. Protein product: CASGGTGKDEQFF.

Ten or more counts support this clonotype. The V gene is TRBV27, the J gene TRBJ2-1; 7 bases match TRBD1. With 1 base clipped from V and 4 bases from J, the junction kept 1 base outside the gene matches. The germline V gene has CDR1 MNHEY and CDR2 SMNVEV (reference sequence). This CDR3 has 14 residues. CDR3 amino acids: CASSLWDSYNEQFF. In DNA form, the CDR3 reads TGTGCCAGCAGTTTATGGGACAGTTACAATGAGCAGTTCTTC.

This clonotype showed up just a few times. The J gene is TRBJ1-2, the V gene TRBV12-3 or TRBV12-4; a possible D gene is TRBD1 (6 bases). The CDR3 contains 15 residues. Trimming shortened V by 2 bases and J by 5 bases, and 15 bases separated the two germline ends. The CDR3 loop is CASSLTGSGDYGYTF. In DNA, the CDR3 is TGTGCCAGCAGTTTAACCGGGTCAGGGGATTATGGCTACACCTTC.

The table lists this clonotype with a few counts. The chain recombines TRBV6-5 with TRBJ2-3; D might be TRBD1 (5 bases). Germline CDR1 is MNHEY and CDR2 is SVGAGI. This CDR3 contains 16 residues. Trimming removed 10 bases at V and 4 bases at J, with 24 bases between. The CDR3 sequence: CATTPRGSFMADTQYF. In DNA form, the CDR3 reads TGTGCCACGACCCCAAGGGGTAGCTTCATGGCAGATACGCAGTATTTT.

This clonotype appeared a few times. The V call is TRBV5-5, the J call TRBJ1-3; TRBD1 aligns across 7 bases. The CDR3 has 16 residues. J was trimmed by 0 bases and V by 4 bases; bases with no gene match: 7. Germline CDR1 reads SGHKS; CDR2 reads YYEKEE (reference sequence). The DNA of the CDR3 is TGTGCCAGCAGCGACAGACAGGGCCTCTCTGGAAACACCATATATTTT. This sequence encodes CASSDRQGLSGNTIYF. Using reference TRBV5-5 and TRBJ1-3 for the parts outside the CDR3, the full variable domain is DAGVTQSPTHLIKTRGQQVTLRCSPISGHKSVSWYQQVLGQGPQFIFQYYEKEERGRGNFPDRFSARQFPNYSSELNVNALLLGDSALYLCASSDRQGLSGNTIYFGEGSWLTVV.

This sequence joins TRBV6-5 and TRBJ1-6; D unclear. The CDR3 has 18 residues. V was pared by 2 bases and J by 7 bases, with 21 bases between. Germline loops: CDR1 MNHEY, CDR2 SVGAGI. In DNA form, the CDR3 reads TGTGCCAGCAGTTACAATGGGAGATCATCTCTCATAAATTCACCCCTCCACTTT. It yields the protein CASSYNGRSSLINSPLHF.

This clonotype was found a few times. V gene TRBV19 combines with J gene TRBJ2-2; 8 positions agree with TRBD1. The CDR3 spans 15 residues. The V gene's germline CDR1 is LNHDA and CDR2 SQIVND (reference sequence). J gave up 5 bases and V 4 bases, and 6 bases lay outside the gene matches. The CDR3 DNA reads TGTGCCAGTAGTAGCAGGGGGCCCTCGACCGGGGAGCTGTTTTTT. Protein: CASSSRGPSTGELFF.

The chain is built from TRBV19 and TRBJ2-2; D perhaps matches TRBD1 (6 bases). Per germline, CDR1 LNHDA and CDR2 SQIVND (reference sequence). Trimming removed 7 bases from V and 0 bases from J, with 15 bases in between. CDR3 length equals 16 residues. For the CDR3, the DNA is TGTGCCAGTATCCCCACAGGGACCTCGAACACCGGGGAGCTGTTTTTT. It codes for CASIPTGTSNTGELFF.

Comments on this clonotype: Compared with germline, one end of the junction differs, possibly owing to a read error. CDR3 residues: CANSLAHTYEQYF. In DNA form, the CDR3 reads TGTGCCAACAGCTTGGCTCATACCTACGAGCAGTACTTC. V usage is TRBV5-6 and J usage is TRBJ2-7; D not resolved. The germline gives CDR1 SGHDT, CDR2 YYEEEE. The CDR3 contains 13 residues. The whole variable domain, remainder taken from reference TRBV5-6 and TRBJ2-7, is DAGVTQSPTHLIKTRGQQVTLRCSPKSGHDTVSWYQQALGQGPQFIFQYYEEEERQRGNFPDRFSGHQFPNYSSELNVNALLLGDSALYLCANSLAHTYEQYFGPGTRLTVT.

This clonotype was detected a few times. The chain joins TRBV19 to TRBJ1-1; D is unresolved. The CDR3 totals 15 residues. V lost 5 bases to trimming and J lost 0 bases, with 13 bases between them. Germline assignment: CDR1 LNHDA and CDR2 SQIVND (reference sequence). CDR3 loop: CASSLRTSMNTEAFF. CDR3 nucleotides: TGTGCCAGTAGTTTAAGGACCTCCATGAACACTGAAGCTTTCTTT.